This T cell receptor beta chain was documented in a study of CD8+ T cells in alopecia areata. Study information: Treatment of the treated patients consisted of oral tofacitinib, 5 to 10 mg twice daily.

As the sequencing template, cDNA was produced by extracting RNA and reverse transcribing it. TCRdb's copy holds only in-frame clones and misses some; the assay was immunoSEQ multiplex PCR. The sample contains 80,000 to 100,000 clones, more than 35% of which appear only once. About this clone itself: This sample also contains other DNA sequences that code for the same CDR3.

Germline loops: CDR1 SGHRS, CDR2 YFSETQ. CDR3 length equals 12 residues. V was clipped by 3 bases and J by 3 bases, with 7 bases between them. This TCR derives from a human donor with alopecia areata. The chain employs TRBV5-1 and TRBJ2-7, with a tentative D call TRBD1 (6 bases). Sequenced: CD4+ T cells sorted from blood. CDR3 coding DNA: TGCGCCAGCAGCTCGGACAGCTACGAGCAGTACTTC. Translating gives CASSSDSYEQYF.